Listed below are T cell receptor beta chains from one sample, sequenced in a study of T-cell reconstitution after alpha-beta-depleted transplantation in children. Each CDR3 protein gets one entry after TCRdb re-called the PCR reads with MiXCR. The table lists around 240,000 distinct CDR3 sequences, less than 9% of them singletons, with approximately 6% in the top ten. This specimen was PBMCs, mostly from graft donor cells, taken 180 days after TCRalphabeta/CD19-depleted stem cell transplant. The receptor source for this set is a male patient between 10 and 17 years old who had a stem cell transplant for acute lymphoblastic leukemia, so the T cells may come from the graft donor. The CDR3 runs from the conserved cysteine through the conserved F or W. A D gene is named only where the DNA matches it firmly. Size values are once, few and many counts, or a class for expanded clones, and some rows have none.

clone_size,j_call,v_call,d_call,cdr3_nt,cdr3_aa
many,TRBJ2-7,TRBV6-1,TRBD1,TGTGCCAGCAACCCCCCTGGACAGGGGGCCTACGAGCAGTACTTC,CASNPPGQGAYEQYF
many,TRBJ2-4,TRBV2,NA,TGTGCCAGCAGTGATTCCGGGGTGAACATTCAGTACTTC,CASSDSGVNIQYF
many,TRBJ2-2,TRBV20-1,NA,TGCAGTGCTAGATGGACCGGGGAGCTGTTTTTT,CSARWTGELFF
few,TRBJ2-5,TRBV5-1,NA,TGCGCCAGCAGCTTGGCAGGAATGAACCAAGAGACCCAGTACTTC,CASSLAGMNQETQYF
few,TRBJ1-5,TRBV27,NA,TGTGCCAGCAGACCTAGGAATAGCAATCAGCCCCAGCATTTT,CASRPRNSNQPQHF
many,TRBJ2-3,TRBV18,NA,TGTGCCAGCTCACCCCAACACGATACGCAGTATTTT,CASSPQHDTQYF
many,TRBJ2-1,TRBV24-1,TRBD2,TGTGCCACCAGTGGGGCTAGCGGGAGGAATGAGCAGTTCTTC,CATSGASGRNEQFF
many,TRBJ2-7,TRBV15,NA,TGTGCCACCAGCATAGACGGGGGCGAGCAGTACTTC,CATSIDGGEQYF
many,TRBJ2-1,TRBV20-1,TRBD2,TGCAGTGCAGGGACTAGCGGTGGGAGCTCCTACAATGAGCAGTTCTTC,CSAGTSGGSSYNEQFF
many,TRBJ1-5,TRBV15,TRBD1,TGTGCCACCAGCGCCAGGACAGGGGTCAATCAGCCCCAGCATTTT,CATSARTGVNQPQHF
many,TRBJ1-5,TRBV12-3/TRBV12-4,NA,TGTGCCAGCAGGCAGGCCCGGAATCAGCCCCAGCATTTT,CASRQARNQPQHF
NA,TRBJ1-4,TRBV20-1,NA,TGCAGTGTAAGGGTGGGGAAAGAAAAACTGTTTTTT,CSVRVGKEKLFF
many,TRBJ2-2,TRBV20-1,NA,TGCAGTGCTAGAGCACTAGCTCCCGGGGAGCTGTTTTTT,CSARALAPGELFF
many,TRBJ1-3,TRBV5-6,NA,TGTGCCAGCAGCTTGTTTGAGACTCTCCCCTCTGGAAACACCATATATTTT,CASSLFETLPSGNTIYF
NA,TRBJ2-1,TRBV11-2,NA,TGTGCCAGCAGCTACATCGGGGCGGCCCCCAGCTCCTACAATGAGCAGTTCTTC,CASSYIGAAPSSYNEQFF
many,TRBJ1-2,TRBV5-1,NA,TGCGCCAGCAAAGGGGGGGCGCAGGGCTACACCTTC,CASKGGAQGYTF
NA,TRBJ1-1,TRBV11-1,NA,TGTGCCAGCAGCCGTCAGGGGAAGGGCACTGAAGCTTTCTTT,CASSRQGKGTEAFF
many,TRBJ2-2,TRBV24-1,NA,TGTGCCACCAAGAACGGGGTTGCCGGGGAGCTGTTTTTT,CATKNGVAGELFF
many,TRBJ2-7,TRBV12-3/TRBV12-4,NA,TGTGCCAGCACCCCCCTGGGAGAACACGAGCAGTACTTC,CASTPLGEHEQYF
many,TRBJ2-1,TRBV6-2/TRBV6-3,TRBD1,TGTGCCAGCAGTTACGGCAGGGGGAAGGCTGAGCAGTTCTTC,CASSYGRGKAEQFF
many,TRBJ2-1,TRBV20-1,TRBD2,TGCAGTGCTAGGAGGCCTAGCGGTAATGAGCAGTTCTTC,CSARRPSGNEQFF
few,TRBJ1-2,TRBV24-1,NA,TGTGCCACCAGTGATCGACTCTATGGCTACACCTTC,CATSDRLYGYTF
many,TRBJ2-6,TRBV20-1,NA,TGCAGTGCTAGAGGGGCGGCAGGGTGGAACTCTGGGGCCAACGTCCTGACTTTC,CSARGAAGWNSGANVLTF
many,TRBJ2-7,TRBV5-1,NA,TGCGCCAGCAGCGCCCCGTTAGGGGATCCCTACGAGCAGTACTTC,CASSAPLGDPYEQYF
many,TRBJ1-1,TRBV20-1,TRBD1,TGCAGTGCTAAACGGGACAGGGGGCCGTACACTGAAGCTTTCTTT,CSAKRDRGPYTEAFF
many,TRBJ2-7,TRBV18,NA,TGTGCCAGCTCACCATCCCAGTCCAACGAGCAGTACTTC,CASSPSQSNEQYF
many,TRBJ2-7,TRBV4-2,NA,TGTGCCAGCAGCCCCACAAGGGAGGACTCCTACGAGCAGTACTTC,CASSPTREDSYEQYF
many,TRBJ2-3,TRBV4-3,NA,TGCGCCAGCAGCTACCGGGTCCAGCCGGCAGATACGCAGTATTTT,CASSYRVQPADTQYF
many,TRBJ2-3,TRBV11-2,TRBD1,TGTGCCAGCAGCCCCCGAGGGACAGGCGTCCCTAGCACAGATACGCAGTATTTT,CASSPRGTGVPSTDTQYF
many,TRBJ1-3,TRBV4-2,NA,TGTGCCAGCAGCCAAGAACCGCGTAACACCATATATTTT,CASSQEPRNTIYF
many,TRBJ1-6,TRBV10-3,TRBD1,TGTGCCATCAGTGAACAGGGGGCGATTATTTCACCCCTCCACTTT,CAISEQGAIISPLHF
many,TRBJ2-1,TRBV20-1,NA,TGCAGTGCTCAAAGACGAAATGAGCAGTTCTTC,CSAQRRNEQFF
many,TRBJ1-2,TRBV9,NA,TGTGCCAGCAGCGTAGGGGGGGCTAACTATGGCTACACCTTC,CASSVGGANYGYTF
many,TRBJ2-2,TRBV4-1,NA,TGCGCCAGCAGCCAAGATCATGGAGGCCCTAACACCGGGGAGCTGTTTTTT,CASSQDHGGPNTGELFF
many,TRBJ1-5,TRBV20-1,TRBD1,TGCAGTGCCGGGGACCCGGGACAGGGGATCAATCAGCCCCAGCATTTT,CSAGDPGQGINQPQHF
many,TRBJ2-2,TRBV15,NA,TGTGCCACCAGCAGAGTAGTGTGGCACGGTAGTTCGAACACCGGGGAGCTGTTTTTT,CATSRVVWHGSSNTGELFF
many,TRBJ1-4,TRBV5-1,TRBD1,TGCGCCAGCAGCTCCAGGGGGGATAATGAAAAACTGTTTTTT,CASSSRGDNEKLFF
many,TRBJ2-7,TRBV28,NA,TGTGCCAGCAGTTTAAAGGTTTACGAGCAGTACTTC,CASSLKVYEQYF
many,TRBJ1-1,TRBV29-1,NA,TGCAGCGTCCGCTCGGACACTGAAGCTTTCTTT,CSVRSDTEAFF
many,TRBJ2-5,TRBV20-1,NA,TGCAGTGCTAGCCCGATGGGGTTCCAAGAGACCCAGTACTTC,CSASPMGFQETQYF
many,TRBJ1-6,TRBV3-1,NA,TGTGCCAGCAGCCAAGATCGCGGGGTAAGAAATTCACCCCTCCACTTT,CASSQDRGVRNSPLHF
many,TRBJ2-7,TRBV20-1,TRBD1,TGCAGTGCTAGGACACAGGGGCCCAGCTACGAGCAGTACTTC,CSARTQGPSYEQYF
many,TRBJ2-7,TRBV28,TRBD2,TGTGCCAGCAGTTTTTTGACTAGCGTCGAGCAGTACTTC,CASSFLTSVEQYF
many,TRBJ1-5,TRBV18,NA,TGTGCCAGCTCACCTTCCAAGGGTGGGAATCAGCCCCAGCATTTT,CASSPSKGGNQPQHF
many,TRBJ2-1,TRBV20-1,TRBD2,TGCAGTGCTAGTTTAAAGCGGGGGGGCCGCAATGAGCAGTTCTTC,CSASLKRGGRNEQFF
NA,TRBJ2-1,TRBV15,NA,TGTGCCACCAGCAGGGGGGTGACACGGGTCTCCTACAATGAGCAGTTCTTC,CATSRGVTRVSYNEQFF
few,TRBJ2-5,TRBV18,NA,TGTGCCAGCTCCTTCCGGGACGGCCAAGAGACCCAGTACTTC,CASSFRDGQETQYF
many,TRBJ2-7,TRBV7-9,TRBD2,TGTGCCAGCAGCACCGATTTAGCGGGGAAGAACTACGAGCAGTACTTC,CASSTDLAGKNYEQYF
many,TRBJ2-3,TRBV7-9,NA,TGTGCCAGCAGCTTAACGGGTGTCACAGATACGCAGTATTTT,CASSLTGVTDTQYF
many,TRBJ1-1,TRBV12-3/TRBV12-4,NA,TGTGCCAGCAGAGCACCGAGCACTGAAGCTTTCTTT,CASRAPSTEAFF